Listed below are T cell receptor beta chains from one sample, sequenced in a study of CD4+ T cells in melanoma. Repertoires were generated with immunoSEQ multiplex PCR, while TCRdb's copy carries only in-frame clones and drops some. This sample has roughly 54,000 clones; 80% to 90% occur once, and the top ten carry around 11%. The sequencing sample was made of peripheral blood. Source of these receptors: a human donor with melanoma. Each CDR3 is given with its conserved first and last residue. A D gene is named only where the DNA matches it firmly. Rows may omit the clone size; those that give it use once, few, many or a size class.

>NA|TRBJ2-3|NA|TRBV15
CATSREGGGTVQGDTQYF
TGTGCCACCAGCAGAGAGGGTGGGGGGACCGTGCAAGGAGATACGCAGTATTTT
>NA|TRBJ2-3|TRBD1|TRBV5-5
CASRPRGSTDTQYF
TGTGCCAGCAGACCCAGGGGGAGCACAGATACGCAGTATTTT
>NA|TRBJ2-4|NA|TRBV11-3
CASSLGRGEEGNIQYF
TGTGCCAGCAGCTTAGGCAGGGGAGAGGAGGGAAACATTCAGTACTTC
>NA|TRBJ2-1|NA|TRBV19
CASSMAGNLNEQFF
TGTGCCAGTAGTATGGCAGGGAATCTCAATGAGCAGTTCTTC
>NA|TRBJ2-5|NA|TRBV5-1
CASTRQPQETQYF
TGCGCCAGCACCCGGCAGCCACAAGAGACCCAGTACTTC
>NA|TRBJ1-2|TRBD1|TRBV10-3
CAITPGQGASYGYTF
TGTGCCATCACCCCGGGACAGGGGGCGAGCTATGGCTACACCTTC
>NA|TRBJ1-6|NA|TRBV5-5
CASSLEGGNNSPLHF
TGTGCCAGCAGCTTGGAGGGGGGCAATAATTCACCCCTCCACTTT
>NA|TRBJ1-5|NA|TRBV9
CASSPAPTSSQPQHF
TGTGCCAGCAGCCCAGCCCCGACTAGCAGTCAGCCCCAGCATTTT
>NA|TRBJ2-2|NA|TRBV5-8
CASSDEWYTGELFF
TGTGCCAGCAGCGATGAATGGTACACCGGGGAGCTGTTTTTT
>NA|TRBJ1-4|NA|TRBV4-3
CASSRDRREKLFF
TGCGCCAGCAGCCGTGACAGGCGGGAAAAACTGTTTTTT
>NA|TRBJ1-2|TRBD1|TRBV30
CAWKQGARGYTF
TGTGCCTGGAAACAGGGGGCGCGGGGCTACACCTTC
>once|TRBJ1-5|NA|TRBV2
CASKVAGGNQPQHF
TGTGCCAGCAAGGTGGCAGGGGGCAATCAGCCCCAGCATTTT
>once|TRBJ1-6|TRBD1|TRBV27
CASRINGQGNSPLHF
TGTGCCAGCAGAATTAATGGACAGGGGAATTCACCCCTCCACTTT
>NA|TRBJ2-7|NA|TRBV28
CASSFRSGGGAYEQYF
TGTGCCAGCAGTTTTCGGTCGGGCGGAGGGGCCTACGAGCAGTACTTC
>NA|TRBJ2-7|TRBD2|TRBV10-3
CAISDGGTLYEQYF
TGTGCCATCAGTGACGGGGGGACCCTCTACGAGCAGTACTTC
>NA|TRBJ2-1|TRBD1|TRBV7-3
CASSLGTGRRDNEQFF
TGTGCCAGCAGCTTAGGGACAGGGAGAAGAGACAATGAGCAGTTCTTC
>NA|TRBJ2-7|NA|TRBV27
CASMGASFPYEQYF
TGTGCCAGCATGGGGGCATCTTTCCCCTACGAGCAGTACTTC
>NA|TRBJ2-4|NA|TRBV13
CASSLGEAKNIQYF
TGTGCCAGCAGCTTAGGAGAAGCCAAAAACATTCAGTACTTC
>NA|TRBJ2-1|TRBD2|TRBV4-2
CASSQDRLLAGASYNEQFF
TGTGCCAGCAGCCAAGATCGATTGCTAGCGGGGGCCTCCTACAATGAGCAGTTCTTC
>NA|TRBJ2-2|NA|TRBV4-3
CASSQDTGMNTGELFF
TGCGCCAGCAGCCAAGATACGGGGATGAACACCGGGGAGCTGTTTTTT
>NA|TRBJ2-1|NA|TRBV4-1
CASSQEGLYNEQFF
TGCGCCAGCAGCCAAGAAGGACTCTACAATGAGCAGTTCTTC
>NA|TRBJ2-2|NA|TRBV7-3
CASSLIPPGNLGTGELFF
TGTGCCAGCAGCTTAATCCCCCCCGGAAACCTCGGGACCGGGGAGCTGTTTTTT
>NA|TRBJ2-7|TRBD2|TRBV19
CASSARLAGAEQYF
TGTGCCAGTAGTGCAAGACTAGCGGGGGCCGAGCAGTACTTC
>NA|TRBJ2-3|NA|TRBV7-3
CASSLTGLPTDTQYF
TGTGCCAGCAGCTTAACAGGGTTGCCCACAGATACGCAGTATTTT
>NA|TRBJ1-6|TRBD1|TRBV6-5
CASSGPGQGSPLHF
TGTGCCAGCAGCGGGCCGGGACAGGGATCACCCCTCCACTTT
>NA|TRBJ2-1|NA|TRBV6-5
CASSYMGALVSGEQFF
TGTGCCAGCAGTTACATGGGGGCCCTTGTTTCGGGGGAGCAGTTCTTC
>once|TRBJ1-5|NA|TRBV15
CATNSDGFNQPQHF
TGTGCCACCAACTCCGACGGGTTCAATCAGCCCCAGCATTTT
>NA|TRBJ2-2|TRBD2|TRBV5-1
CASSLGLAGNTGELFF
TGCGCCAGCAGCTTGGGACTAGCGGGTAACACCGGGGAGCTGTTTTTT
>few|TRBJ2-3|NA|TRBV6-5
CASRSRSTDTQYF
TGTGCCAGCAGGTCACGGAGCACAGATACGCAGTATTTT
>NA|TRBJ2-3|TRBD2|TRBV2
CASSTSGGTTDTQYF
TGTGCCAGCAGCACGTCGGGGGGGACCACAGATACGCAGTATTTT
>NA|TRBJ1-2|NA|TRBV11-3
CASVRAGYGYTF
TGTGCCAGCGTACGGGCGGGCTATGGCTACACCTTC
>NA|TRBJ1-2|TRBD1|TRBV9
CASSAQTTGGRNTF
TGTGCCAGCAGCGCGCAGACCACAGGGGGACGCAACACCTTC
>NA|TRBJ1-4|NA|TRBV14
CASSLSLGEKLFF
TGTGCCAGCAGCCTGTCTTTAGGTGAAAAACTGTTTTTT
>NA|TRBJ2-5|NA|TRBV7-2
CASSLGVRGETQYF
TGTGCCAGCAGCTTGGGGGTCCGAGGGGAGACCCAGTACTTC
>NA|TRBJ2-7|TRBD2|TRBV7-9
CASSFTSGGSEQYF
TGTGCCAGCAGCTTTACTAGCGGGGGGTCTGAGCAGTACTTC
>NA|TRBJ2-7|NA|TRBV7-9
CASSLASDGYEQYF
TGTGCCAGCAGCTTAGCTTCGGACGGCTACGAGCAGTACTTC